This TCR beta chain appears in the sequencing data of a study of quantifying T cell responses using KT2 cells (dated by TCRdb to 2016 to 2017). About the full investigation: RNA was DNase-treated and reverse transcribed with TCR alpha and beta constant-region primers, mostly using SuperScript III. To avoid over-amplification, PCR2 was carried out as a SYBR Green qPCR and halted once a predetermined fluorescence threshold was reached. Under optimum conditions, the efficiency of the T4 ligation step was estimated to be more than 10%.

A few counts support this clonotype. The antigen this receptor binds is unknown. The sample holds no much larger clone one base away, and base qualities are not on file. What the study reported, not specific to this receptor: Over several orders of magnitude, the number of KT2 alpha and beta sequences rose linearly with the number of KT2 cells put in. Saturation in the detection of KT2 sequences was observed at very high KT2 spike-in numbers. This TCR sequencing study did not compare the pipeline side by side with other TCR sequencing techniques. KT2 sequences were detected down to the lowest spike-in tested, which was about one KT2 cell per 100,000 PBMC.

The method behind the library was UMI-ligation and nested PCR. Using T4 RNA ligase 1, a single-stranded oligonucleotide bearing the Illumina SP2 sequence plus a UMI was ligated onto the 3' end of the cDNA. PCR1 used around 4 cycles (98 degrees C 15 s, 69 degrees C 30 s, 72 degrees C 40 s), and the beta primer was an equimolar mix of RC1.1 and RC1.2 that covered TRBC1 and TRBC2. From PCR2 onward, TCR alpha and beta chains were processed separately, and sample indices and Illumina adaptors were added. The UMI comprised 12 random nucleotides, as two hexamers separated by a spacer, placed after an 8-base spacer. Libraries were sequenced on an Illumina MiSeq with v2 2x251 paired-end chemistry, typically about twelve samples per run. PhiX DNA was added at about 4.5-7% to each sequencing library so that diversity was increased. The authors processed their data as follows. The raw reads were converted into FASTQ with bcl2fastq and then demultiplexed by dual indices with Demultiplexor. V and J genes were assigned by Decombinator through tag matching, with a single base-pair mismatch being allowed. Using UMIs, Collapsinator corrected both sequencing errors and the frequency errors that come from PCR heterogeneity. CDR3Translator converted Decombinator identifiers into nucleotide sequence, translated that sequence into amino acids, and extracted CDR3 based on C- and N-terminal motifs. A cluster of KT2 sequences that shared one unique molecular identifier was counted as a single distinct KT2 TCR. TCRdb reworked the public reads: Q25 trimming with fastp, MiXCR clone assembly, productive beta chains retained. Each CDR3 protein gets just one entry, which takes the most common genes and DNA from the rows behind it. The authors' filters were not applied to this entry. The sample yields about 33,000 distinct CDR3 sequences; over 9% were counted once. The ten most abundant clones make up about a tenth of the sample.

CDR1 PRHDT and CDR2 FYEKMQ are derived from the germline V gene (reference sequence). V loses 1 base of germline sequence and J loses 7 bases, and the interval between the two ends is 10 bases. From the cysteine up to the phenylalanine, the CDR3 has a length of 13 residues. The DNA shown is the 39-base CDR3, in frame from base 1. Known numbers of KT2, a T cell clone whose TCR had been sequenced previously, were spiked into unfractionated PBMC to test the sensitivity and accuracy of the pipeline. KT2 cells were mixed with a fixed number of PBMC to create a range of KT2-to-PBMC ratios. Sequencing used PBMCs spiked with cells of the T cell clone KT2. This receptor was taken from a human donor. The rearranged chain carries TRBV13 and TRBJ2-5; perhaps TRBD1 is the D gene, with 5 bases matching. The nucleotides are TGTGCCAGCAGCTTAGTAGGGGCAGCGACCCAGTACTTC. This codes for CASSLVGAATQYF.